Listed below are T cell receptor beta chains from one sample, sequenced in a study of blood T cell repertoires in COVID-19. TCRdb's copy holds only in-frame clones and misses some; the assay was immunoSEQ multiplex PCR. The repertoire has about 85,000 clones, around 88% of them found once; the top ten carry 4.8%. Sequencing was carried out using peripheral blood. The receptors shown here come from a woman older than 75 with acute or convalescent COVID-19. Both conserved end residues are part of each CDR3. The D gene is left open where the match is weak. Clone size appears in some rows only: once, few, many, or a class for an expanded clone.

J gene | clone size | D gene | V gene | CDR3 protein | CDR3 DNA
TRBJ2-2 | NA | NA | TRBV5-1 | CASSFTMGELFF | TGCGCCAGCAGCTTTACAATGGGGGAGCTGTTTTTT
TRBJ2-3 | once | NA | TRBV5-1 | CASSGGDTDTQYF | TGCGCCAGCAGCGGAGGGGACACAGATACGCAGTATTTT
TRBJ2-2 | few | NA | TRBV28 | CASSFLFRGSGELFF | TGTGCCAGCAGTTTTCTTTTCAGAGGATCCGGGGAGCTGTTTTTT
TRBJ2-1 | NA | NA | TRBV5-1 | CASSLATEGDEQFF | TGCGCCAGCAGCTTGGCGACAGAGGGGGATGAGCAGTTCTTC
TRBJ1-2 | NA | NA | TRBV7-2 | CASSVTGLSFGYTF | TGTGCCAGCAGCGTCACAGGGTTGAGCTTTGGCTACACCTTC
TRBJ1-1 | once | NA | TRBV30 | CAWRGAGTEAFF | TGTGCCTGGAGGGGGGCAGGCACTGAAGCTTTCTTT
TRBJ2-3 | few | NA | TRBV6-1 | CASSEDRVDADTQYF | TGTGCCAGCAGTGAAGACAGGGTTGACGCAGATACGCAGTATTTT
TRBJ1-1 | NA | NA | TRBV5-4 | CAGSGKGNTEAFF | TGTGCCGGGTCAGGGAAAGGTAACACTGAAGCTTTCTTT
TRBJ2-4 | NA | NA | TRBV10-1 | CASSAGAGKNIQYF | TGCGCCAGCAGTGCGGGAGCTGGCAAAAACATTCAGTACTTC
TRBJ1-2 | NA | NA | TRBV10-1 | CATPSGPRRGGYTF | TGCGCCACCCCCTCAGGACCGAGGCGGGGAGGCTACACCTTC
TRBJ1-2 | NA | NA | TRBV7-3 | CASSLSKTEGYTF | TGTGCCAGCAGCTTAAGTAAAACGGAGGGCTACACCTTC
TRBJ1-1 | NA | NA | TRBV11-2 | CASQERRTEAFF | TGTGCCAGCCAGGAACGTAGGACTGAAGCTTTCTTT
TRBJ1-5 | NA | NA | TRBV6-6 | CASSYVGQPQHF | TGTGCCAGCAGTTACGTGGGCCAGCCCCAGCATTTT
TRBJ2-7 | NA | NA | TRBV7-2 | CASSLARGAAYEQYF | TGTGCCAGCAGCTTAGCACGGGGGGCCGCCTACGAGCAGTACTTC
TRBJ2-3 | NA | TRBD1 | TRBV11-3 | CASSSGQGDTDTQYF | TGTGCCAGCAGCTCCGGACAGGGGGACACAGATACGCAGTATTTT
TRBJ2-2 | few | NA | TRBV7-2 | CASSLAGGRGTGELFF | TGTGCCAGCAGCTTAGCGGGGGGTCGGGGCACCGGGGAGCTGTTTTTT
TRBJ1-2 | NA | TRBD1 | TRBV13 | CASSPVTGQPYGYTF | TGTGCCAGCAGCCCTGTCACGGGACAGCCCTATGGCTACACCTTC
TRBJ2-5 | NA | NA | TRBV19 | CASSIHSAQETQYF | TGTGCCAGTAGTATACACAGTGCCCAAGAGACCCAGTACTTC
TRBJ2-2 | few | NA | TRBV11-2 | CASSQGGGSNTGELFF | TGTGCCAGCAGCCAAGGAGGGGGCTCGAACACCGGGGAGCTGTTTTTT
TRBJ2-7 | NA | NA | TRBV18 | CASSPETGYYEQYF | TGTGCCAGCTCACCCGAGACAGGTTACTACGAGCAGTACTTC
TRBJ1-1 | NA | NA | TRBV2 | CASSEARSSEAFF | TGTGCCAGCAGTGAAGCTCGTAGCTCAGAAGCTTTCTTT
TRBJ1-1 | once | TRBD1 | TRBV30 | CAWSDRADTEAFF | TGTGCCTGGAGCGACAGGGCTGACACTGAAGCTTTCTTT
TRBJ2-3 | NA | NA | TRBV4-1 | CASSQVQAGRVGDF | TGCGCCAGCAGCCAAGTCCAAGCGGGCCGGGTCGGTGATTTT
TRBJ2-5 | NA | NA | TRBV2 | CASSSGLKETQYF | TGTGCCAGCAGTTCGGGTCTAAAAGAGACCCAGTACTTC
TRBJ2-3 | NA | TRBD1 | TRBV7-3 | CASSLRQGGTDTQYF | TGTGCCAGCAGCTTAAGACAGGGTGGGACAGATACGCAGTATTTT